These T cell receptor beta chains were read from a single sample in a study of cytotoxic CD8 clonotypes in ibrutinib-treated CLL. Libraries were prepared by immunoSEQ multiplex PCR; TCRdb keeps only in-frame clonotypes and omits some of them. The sample includes fewer than 35,000 clones, approximately 85% of them seen just once. This specimen was PBMCs, taken after 24 months of ibrutinib treatment. Every receptor here comes from a human donor with chronic lymphocytic leukemia. The CDR3 runs from the conserved cysteine through the conserved F or W. Each record gives: D gene, J gene, V gene, clone size, CDR3 DNA, CDR3 protein. The D gene is left open where the match is weak. A row's size may be missing; if present it is once, few, many or a size class.

D: TRBD2; J: TRBJ2-7; V: TRBV7-9; size: .; DNA: TGTGCCAGCAGCACACCCGGACTAGCGGGGTTCTACGAGCAGTACTTC; CDR3: CASSTPGLAGFYEQYF
D: TRBD2; J: TRBJ2-3; V: TRBV27; size: .; DNA: TGTGCCAGCTATCCTTGGGGACTAGCGGGGGGGTCCAGCAACGCAGATACGCAGTATTTT; CDR3: CASYPWGLAGGSSNADTQYF
D: .; J: TRBJ2-3; V: TRBV5-1; size: .; DNA: TGCGCCAGCAGCTTTAGGGATGGTGACACAGATACGCAGTATTTT; CDR3: CASSFRDGDTDTQYF
D: .; J: TRBJ1-2; V: TRBV28; size: .; DNA: TGTGCCAGCAGTTTCGGACAGCCGAGAGGCTACACCTTC; CDR3: CASSFGQPRGYTF
D: .; J: TRBJ1-1; V: TRBV6-1; size: .; DNA: TGTGCCAGCAGTGCGAACAAAGGGGGAGCAGCTTTCTTT; CDR3: CASSANKGGAAFF
D: TRBD1; J: TRBJ1-1; V: TRBV10-3; size: .; DNA: TGTGCCATCAGCACAGGGGATCTCACTGAAGCTTTCTTT; CDR3: CAISTGDLTEAFF
D: TRBD1; J: TRBJ1-6; V: TRBV30; size: .; DNA: TGTGCCTGGAACGACAGGGCAAATTCACCCCTCCACTTT; CDR3: CAWNDRANSPLHF
D: TRBD1; J: TRBJ2-5; V: TRBV7-3; size: .; DNA: TGTGCCAGCAGCCCAGGGGACAGCCCGATGGGAGAGACCCAGTACTTC; CDR3: CASSPGDSPMGETQYF
D: TRBD1; J: TRBJ1-6; V: TRBV7-2; size: few; DNA: TGTGCCAGCAGTCCACAGACAGGGGGAAATTCACCCCTCCACTTT; CDR3: CASSPQTGGNSPLHF
D: .; J: TRBJ2-7; V: TRBV7-9; size: .; DNA: TGTGCCAGCAGCGAAACAGGCTACGAGCAGTACTTC; CDR3: CASSETGYEQYF
D: .; J: TRBJ2-7; V: TRBV5-1; size: .; DNA: TGCGCCAGCAGCTCTCAAGGGGGGGAGCAGTACTTC; CDR3: CASSSQGGEQYF
D: TRBD1; J: TRBJ1-1; V: TRBV27; size: .; DNA: TGTGCCAGCACCTACGCCAGGGGGCGCCGAGCTTTCTTT; CDR3: CASTYARGRRAFF
D: .; J: TRBJ1-4; V: TRBV11-2; size: .; DNA: TGTGCCAGCAGCTTCCAAAGCGAAAAACTGTTTTTT; CDR3: CASSFQSEKLFF
D: TRBD1; J: TRBJ1-5; V: TRBV2; size: .; DNA: TGTGCCAGCAGTTGGGGACAGGGGGCGCGTACTGAGCAGCCCCAGCATTTT; CDR3: CASSWGQGARTEQPQHF
D: .; J: TRBJ2-1; V: TRBV6-1; size: .; DNA: TGTGCCAGCACCCAGACCCCTATAGTTTACAATGAGCAGTTCTTC; CDR3: CASTQTPIVYNEQFF
D: .; J: TRBJ1-5; V: TRBV10-3; size: .; DNA: TGTGCCATCAGTGATGGTGATAGCAATCAGCCCCAGCATTTT; CDR3: CAISDGDSNQPQHF
D: TRBD1; J: TRBJ2-7; V: TRBV6-6; size: .; DNA: TGTGCCAGCACTTCCGGGACAGGGCACGACGAGCAGTACTTC; CDR3: CASTSGTGHDEQYF
D: .; J: TRBJ1-5; V: TRBV6-6; size: .; DNA: TGTGCCAGCAGCCACACGGGGGGTCAGCCCCAGCATTTT; CDR3: CASSHTGGQPQHF
D: .; J: TRBJ1-4; V: TRBV19; size: .; DNA: TGTGCCAGTAGTATAGGGTCAACTAATGAAAAACTGTTTTTT; CDR3: CASSIGSTNEKLFF